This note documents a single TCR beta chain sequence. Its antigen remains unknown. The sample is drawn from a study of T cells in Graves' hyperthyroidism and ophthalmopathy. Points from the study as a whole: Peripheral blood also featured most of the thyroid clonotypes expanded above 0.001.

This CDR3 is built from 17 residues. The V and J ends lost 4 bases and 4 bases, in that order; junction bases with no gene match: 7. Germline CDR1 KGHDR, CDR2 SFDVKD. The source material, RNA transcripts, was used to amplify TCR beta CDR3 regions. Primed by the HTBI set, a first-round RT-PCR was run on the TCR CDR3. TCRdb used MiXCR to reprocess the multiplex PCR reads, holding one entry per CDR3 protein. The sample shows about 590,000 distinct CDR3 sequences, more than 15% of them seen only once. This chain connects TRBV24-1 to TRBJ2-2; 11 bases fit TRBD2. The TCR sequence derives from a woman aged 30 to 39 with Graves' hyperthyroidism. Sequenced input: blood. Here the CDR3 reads CATSDPTSGEGTGELFF. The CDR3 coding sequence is TGTGCCACCAGTGACCCGACTAGCGGGGAGGGCACCGGGGAGCTGTTTTTT.